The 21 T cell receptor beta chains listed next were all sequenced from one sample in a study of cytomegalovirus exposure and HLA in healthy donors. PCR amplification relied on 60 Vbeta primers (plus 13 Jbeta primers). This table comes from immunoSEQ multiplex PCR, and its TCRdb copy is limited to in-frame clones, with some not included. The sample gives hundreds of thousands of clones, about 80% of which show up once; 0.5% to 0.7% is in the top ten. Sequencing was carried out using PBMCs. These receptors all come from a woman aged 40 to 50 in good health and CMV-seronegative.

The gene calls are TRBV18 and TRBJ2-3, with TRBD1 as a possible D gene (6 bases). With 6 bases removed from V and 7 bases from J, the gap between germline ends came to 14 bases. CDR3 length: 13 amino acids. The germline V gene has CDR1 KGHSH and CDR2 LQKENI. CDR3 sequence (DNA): TGTGCCAGCTCCCTGGACAGAGCGAATACGCAGTATTTT. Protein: CASSLDRANTQYF.

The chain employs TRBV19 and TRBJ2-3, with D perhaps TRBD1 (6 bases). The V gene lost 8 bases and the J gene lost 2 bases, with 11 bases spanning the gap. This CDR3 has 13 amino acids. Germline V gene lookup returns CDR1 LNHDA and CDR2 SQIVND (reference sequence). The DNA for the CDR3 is TGTGCCAGTGCGACAGGCCTCACAGATACGCAGTATTTT. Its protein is CASATGLTDTQYF.

In nucleotides, the CDR3 is TGTGCCAGCAGTTACTTGGGGGGGCCTGGAGGGTACGAGCAGTACTTC. Translation gives CASSYLGGPGGYEQYF. V is TRBV6-5 and J is TRBJ2-7; D might be TRBD2 (7 bases). In germline, CDR1 is MNHEY, CDR2 SVGAGI. V shed 1 base and J shed 4 bases, with 17 bases lying between them. The length of the CDR3 is 16 residues.

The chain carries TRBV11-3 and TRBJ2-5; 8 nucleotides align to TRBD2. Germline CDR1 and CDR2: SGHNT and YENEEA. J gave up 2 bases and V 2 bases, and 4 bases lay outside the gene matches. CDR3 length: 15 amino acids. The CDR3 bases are TGTGCCAGCAGCTTATCGGGACTAGGGCAAGAGACCCAGTACTTC. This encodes CASSLSGLGQETQYF.

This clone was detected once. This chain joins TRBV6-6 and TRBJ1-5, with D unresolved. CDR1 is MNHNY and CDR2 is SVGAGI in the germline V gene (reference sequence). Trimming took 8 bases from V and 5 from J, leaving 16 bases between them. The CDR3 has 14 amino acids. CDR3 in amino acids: CASLTKGTDQPQHF. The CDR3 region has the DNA TGTGCCAGCTTGACTAAGGGCACCGATCAGCCCCAGCATTTT.

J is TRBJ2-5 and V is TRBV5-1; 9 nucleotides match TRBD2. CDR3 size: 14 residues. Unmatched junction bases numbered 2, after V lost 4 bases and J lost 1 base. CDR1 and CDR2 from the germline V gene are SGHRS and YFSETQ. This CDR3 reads CASSPTSGQETQYF. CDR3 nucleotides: TGCGCCAGCAGCCCGACTAGCGGCCAAGAGACCCAGTACTTC.

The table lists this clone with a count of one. CDR3 DNA sequence: TGTGCTAGTGGTTTGGTGGGACAGGGGAGCGATACGCAGTATTTT. It is translated as CASGLVGQGSDTQYF. The chain couples TRBV12-5 to TRBJ2-3, with TRBD1 matching over 10 bases. V trimming: 0 bases; J trimming: 6 bases; junction bases outside the gene matches: 3. The CDR3 totals 15 residues. Per germline, CDR1 LGHNT and CDR2 FRNRAP.

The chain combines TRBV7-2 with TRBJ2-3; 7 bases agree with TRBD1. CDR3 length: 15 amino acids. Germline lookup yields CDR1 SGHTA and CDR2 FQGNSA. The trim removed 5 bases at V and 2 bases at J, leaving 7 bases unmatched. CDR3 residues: CASSTAGGFTDTQYF. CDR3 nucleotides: TGTGCCAGCAGCACCGCAGGGGGATTCACAGATACGCAGTATTTT.

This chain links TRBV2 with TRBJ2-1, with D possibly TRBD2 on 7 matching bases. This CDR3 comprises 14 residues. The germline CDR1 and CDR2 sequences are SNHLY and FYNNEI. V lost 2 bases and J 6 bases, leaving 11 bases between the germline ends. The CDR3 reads CASSERGAGNEQFF. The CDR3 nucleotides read TGTGCCAGCAGTGAACGGGGGGCCGGCAATGAGCAGTTCTTC.

CDR3 region: CASSQDSRGAATNEKLFF. The CDR3 DNA reads as TGCGCCAGCAGCCAAGACAGCAGGGGAGCCGCAACTAATGAAAAACTGTTTTTT. The chain is built from TRBV4-3 and TRBJ1-4, with D possibly TRBD1 on 6 matching bases. Germline values: CDR1 LGHNA, CDR2 YSLEER. V lost 0 bases, J lost 0 bases, and 14 bases lay in between. The CDR3 loop spans 18 amino acids.

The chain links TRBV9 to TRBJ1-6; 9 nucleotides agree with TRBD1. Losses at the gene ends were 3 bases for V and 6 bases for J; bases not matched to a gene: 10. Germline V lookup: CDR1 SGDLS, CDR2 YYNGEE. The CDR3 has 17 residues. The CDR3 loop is CASSATGGAGSNSPLHF. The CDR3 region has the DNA TGTGCCAGCAGCGCTACAGGGGGCGCGGGAAGTAATTCACCCCTCCACTTT.

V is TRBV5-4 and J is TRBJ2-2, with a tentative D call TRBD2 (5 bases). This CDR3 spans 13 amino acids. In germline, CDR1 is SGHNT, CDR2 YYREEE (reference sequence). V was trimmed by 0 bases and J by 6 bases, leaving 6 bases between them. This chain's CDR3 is CASSLAEAGELFF. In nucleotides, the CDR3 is TGTGCCAGCAGCTTGGCGGAGGCCGGGGAGCTGTTTTTT.

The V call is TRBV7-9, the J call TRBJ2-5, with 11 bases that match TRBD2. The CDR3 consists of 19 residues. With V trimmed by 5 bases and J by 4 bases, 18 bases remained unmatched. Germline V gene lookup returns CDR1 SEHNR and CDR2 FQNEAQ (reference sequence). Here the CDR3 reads CASSPPATHSGGAVETQYF. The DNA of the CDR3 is TGTGCCAGCAGCCCCCCGGCCACACATAGCGGGGGGGCAGTAGAGACCCAGTACTTC.

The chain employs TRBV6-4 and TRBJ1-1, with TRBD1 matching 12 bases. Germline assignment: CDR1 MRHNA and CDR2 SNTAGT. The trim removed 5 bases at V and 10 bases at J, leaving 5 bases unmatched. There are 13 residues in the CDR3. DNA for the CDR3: TGTGCCAGCAGTTCGGGACAGGGGGCGAGAGCTTTCTTT. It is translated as CASSSGQGARAFF.

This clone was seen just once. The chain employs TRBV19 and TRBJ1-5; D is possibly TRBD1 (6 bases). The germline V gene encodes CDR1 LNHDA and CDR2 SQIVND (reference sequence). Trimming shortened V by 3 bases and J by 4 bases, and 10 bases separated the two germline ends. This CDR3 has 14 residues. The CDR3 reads CASSMTGDNQPQHF. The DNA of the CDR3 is TGTGCCAGTAGTATGACAGGCGATAATCAGCCCCAGCATTTT.

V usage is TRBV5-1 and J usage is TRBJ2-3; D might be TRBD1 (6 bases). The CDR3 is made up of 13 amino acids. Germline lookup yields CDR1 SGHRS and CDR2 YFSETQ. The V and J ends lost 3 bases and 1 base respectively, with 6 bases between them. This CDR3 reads CASSSGGTDTQYF. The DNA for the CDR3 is TGCGCCAGCAGCTCAGGGGGCACAGATACGCAGTATTTT.

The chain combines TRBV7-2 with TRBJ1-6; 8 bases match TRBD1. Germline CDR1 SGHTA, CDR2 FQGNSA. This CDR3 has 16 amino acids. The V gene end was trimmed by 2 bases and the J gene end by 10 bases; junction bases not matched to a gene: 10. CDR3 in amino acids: CASSLRGSGGESPLHF. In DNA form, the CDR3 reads TGTGCCAGCAGCTTACGAGGGTCAGGGGGCGAGTCACCCCTCCACTTT.

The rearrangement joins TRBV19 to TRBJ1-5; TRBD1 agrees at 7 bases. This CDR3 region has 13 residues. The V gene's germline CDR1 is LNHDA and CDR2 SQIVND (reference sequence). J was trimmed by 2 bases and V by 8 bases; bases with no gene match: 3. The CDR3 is CASAGTGNQPQHF. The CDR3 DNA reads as TGTGCCAGTGCCGGGACAGGCAATCAGCCCCAGCATTTT.

CDR3 nucleotide sequence: TGTGCCAGTCGACGGACTAGCGGACGGAACACCGGGGAGCTGTTTTTT. Amino acids: CASRRTSGRNTGELFF. The rearrangement uses TRBV19 and TRBJ2-2; the match to TRBD2 covers 10 bases. The CDR3 spans 16 residues. With V trimmed by 8 bases and J by 1 base, 7 bases remained unmatched. The germline gives CDR1 LNHDA, CDR2 SQIVND (reference sequence).

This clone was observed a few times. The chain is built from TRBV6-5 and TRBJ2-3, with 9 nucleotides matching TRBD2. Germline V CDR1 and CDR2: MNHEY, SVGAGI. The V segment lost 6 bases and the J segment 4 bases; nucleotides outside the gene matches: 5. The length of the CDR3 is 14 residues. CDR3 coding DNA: TGTGCCAGCAGAAAGCGGGGGGCATCAGATACGCAGTATTTT. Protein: CASRKRGASDTQYF.

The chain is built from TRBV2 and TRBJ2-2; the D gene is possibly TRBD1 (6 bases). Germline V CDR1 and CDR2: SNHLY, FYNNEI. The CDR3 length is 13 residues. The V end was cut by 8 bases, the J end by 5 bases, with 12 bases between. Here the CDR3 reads CASLGTLTGELFF. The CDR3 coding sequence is TGTGCCAGCTTAGGGACACTAACCGGGGAGCTGTTTTTT.